This entry lists 18 T cell receptor beta chains sequenced from one sample in a study of shared clonotypes between healthy human individuals (dated by TCRdb to between 2020 and 2021). Library preparation was by the immunoSEQ multiplex PCR assay. TCRdb holds this immuneACCESS table with in-frame rearrangements only. Some clones are missing; in checked studies, unresolved V genes explain under half, and the rest has no known cause. Here the sample has around 510,000 clones; approximately 95% occur a single time. 0.064% of the sample is in the top ten clones. The sample comprised naive CD4+ T cells sorted from blood. Sample cell subset or site, as interpreted from the label and publication: CD45RA+ positively selected. The receptors derive from a young woman in good health.

Notes on this clone: At one end the junction does not follow the germline gene, possibly because of a read error. This chain connects TRBV7-6 to TRBJ1-2; possibly TRBD1 for D (5 bases). The CDR3 has 13 amino acids. CDR1 and CDR2 (germline): SGHVS, FNYEAQ. Here the CDR3 reads CASSSTDWLHLNF. The CDR3 bases are TGTGCCAGCAGCTCGACAGACTGGCTACACCTTAACTTC. The complete variable domain, with remaining parts taken from reference TRBV7-6 and TRBJ1-2, reads GAGVSQSPRYKVTKRGQDVALRCDPISGHVSLYWYRQALGQGPEFLTYFNYEAQQDKSGLPNDRFSAERPEGSISTLTIQRTEQRDSAMYRCASSSTDWLHLNFGSGTRLTVV.

The rearrangement uses TRBV19 and TRBJ2-1; the match to TRBD2 covers 10 bases. The germline gives CDR1 LNHDA, CDR2 SQIVND (reference sequence). Unmatched junction bases numbered 3, after V lost 5 bases and J lost 5 bases. The CDR3 is made up of 14 amino acids. In nucleotides, the CDR3 is TGTGCCAGTAGTGATCTAGCGGGGGACAATGAGCAGTTCTTC. It encodes CASSDLAGDNEQFF.

The rearrangement links TRBV18 to TRBJ1-1; TRBD1 is a possible D gene (6 bases). The CDR3 is 14 residues long. Looked up from germline, CDR1 is KGHSH and CDR2 is LQKENI. The V end lost 3 bases, the J end lost 2 bases, and 10 bases lay between the germline ends. The CDR3 DNA reads TGTGCCAGCTCACCTGGACAGATTAACACTGAAGCTTTCTTT. This sequence encodes CASSPGQINTEAFF.

As concerns this clone: This sample includes further DNA sequences coding for the same CDR3. The CDR3 DNA reads TGTGCCAGCAGCTTGGACCAAGAGACCCAGTACTTC. Amino acid sequence: CASSLDQETQYF. This sequence joins TRBV7-6 and TRBJ2-5; no reliable D call. Germline V gene lookup returns CDR1 SGHVS and CDR2 FNYEAQ. This CDR3 has 12 amino acids. V lost 3 bases, J lost 0 bases, and 2 bases lay in between.

This chain joins TRBV7-9 and TRBJ2-3, with 14 bases fitting TRBD2. This CDR3 comprises 16 residues. V shed 5 bases, J shed 6 bases, and the junction held 7 bases outside the gene matches. Germline values: CDR1 SEHNR, CDR2 FQNEAQ (reference sequence). CDR3 nucleotide sequence: TGTGCCAGCAGCGGGACTAGCGGGAGATCTGGCGATACGCAGTATTTT. Its protein is CASSGTSGRSGDTQYF.

The chain combines TRBV6-5 with TRBJ1-5, with TRBD1 matching 8 bases. This CDR3 is built from 13 residues. Germline-derived CDR1 and CDR2 are MNHEY and SVGAGI. The V segment lost 6 bases and the J segment 7 bases; nucleotides outside the gene matches: 5. The DNA for the CDR3 is TGTGCCAGCAGGGACAGGGCCGGCCAGCCCCAGCATTTT. It codes for CASRDRAGQPQHF.

V gene TRBV27 combines with J gene TRBJ2-2, with a tentative D call TRBD1 (5 bases). Germline loops: CDR1 MNHEY, CDR2 SMNVEV (reference sequence). V lost 4 bases and J 3 bases, leaving 15 bases between the germline ends. The CDR3 has 16 amino acids. CDR3 coding DNA: TGTGCCAGCAGTTCCCCGTGGGGCGCCGACACCGGGGAGCTGTTTTTT. It yields the protein CASSSPWGADTGELFF.

The gene calls are TRBV7-2 and TRBJ1-3; no definite D call. The CDR3 is 15 residues long. The germline V gene encodes CDR1 SGHTA and CDR2 FQGNSA. V was shortened by 7 bases and J by 2 bases, with 15 bases between the two germline ends. The CDR3 here is CASTPAGKAGNTIYF. The CDR3 DNA sequence: TGTGCCAGCACCCCCGCGGGTAAAGCTGGAAACACCATATATTTT.

The chain couples TRBV7-8 to TRBJ2-5; 8 bases map to TRBD2. Germline CDR1 reads SGHVS; CDR2 reads FQNEAQ. V dropped 5 bases and J dropped 4; count of bases not matched to a gene: 6. The CDR3 is 14 residues long. The CDR3 region is CASSQRGLGETQYF. CDR3 DNA sequence: TGTGCCAGCAGCCAGAGGGGACTAGGAGAGACCCAGTACTTC.

The chain couples TRBV7-9 to TRBJ1-2; D might be TRBD1 (5 bases). V gave up 4 bases and J gave up 7 bases, with 16 bases separating them. This CDR3 is 14 amino acids long. CDR1 and CDR2 (germline): SEHNR, FQNEAQ (reference sequence). CDR3 sequence: CASSSADRAFGYTF. The CDR3 region has the DNA TGTGCCAGCAGCTCGGCCGACAGAGCTTTTGGCTACACCTTC.

The CDR3 DNA reads TGTGCCACCCGACCGGGACAGGGAGGGGAAAAACTGTTTTTT. This translates into CATRPGQGGEKLFF. The chain carries TRBV10-3 and TRBJ1-4; the match to TRBD1 covers 9 bases. V was clipped by 10 bases and J by 8 bases; unmatched bases: 11. CDR1 and CDR2 (germline): ENHRY, SYGVKD. The CDR3 is made up of 14 amino acids.

The V call is TRBV18, the J call TRBJ1-1, with TRBD1 as a possible D gene (6 bases). V was shortened by 2 bases and J by 4 bases, with 14 bases between the two germline ends. The CDR3 spans 15 residues. Germline V gives CDR1 KGHSH, CDR2 LQKENI. In nucleotides, the CDR3 is TGTGCCAGCTCACCAGCCTCGGGGGCCGGCACTGAAGCTTTCTTT. This translates into CASSPASGAGTEAFF.

CDR3 sequence: CASSPRASDEKLFF. CDR3 nucleotide sequence: TGTGCCAGCAGCCCGAGGGCGTCAGATGAAAAACTGTTTTTT. The chain couples TRBV7-9 to TRBJ1-4; D is uncertain. CDR3 length: 14 amino acids. V was cut by 5 bases and J by 6 bases, with 13 bases left in between. Germline lookup yields CDR1 SEHNR and CDR2 FQNEAQ (reference sequence).

The CDR3, as DNA: TGTGCCAGCAGCCTCGGACTAGCGGGACTCTACGAGCAGTACTTC. Protein product: CASSLGLAGLYEQYF. The chain has TRBV6-5 and TRBJ2-7, with 12 bases lining up with TRBD2. V gave up 6 bases and J gave up 3 bases; unmatched junction bases: 6. The germline CDR1 and CDR2 sequences are MNHEY and SVGAGI. The CDR3 has 15 residues.

The rearrangement uses TRBV4-1 and TRBJ1-1, with a tentative D call TRBD1 (5 bases). V was trimmed by 0 bases and J by 7 bases, leaving 15 bases between them. CDR1 is MGHRA and CDR2 is YSYEKL in the germline V gene. CDR3 length: 15 residues. CDR3 in amino acids: CASSQDRAGEIEAFF. CDR3 in DNA: TGCGCCAGCAGCCAAGATCGAGCGGGGGAGATTGAAGCTTTCTTT.

The chain is built from TRBV27 and TRBJ2-7; D ambiguous. V gave up 3 bases and J gave up 3 bases, with 12 bases separating them. CDR1 and CDR2 from the germline V gene are MNHEY and SMNVEV (reference sequence). The CDR3 runs to 14 residues. CDR3 DNA: TGTGCCAGCAGTTTCGGGCATTATCTCTACGAGCAGTACTTC. As protein: CASSFGHYLYEQYF.

This clone was seen just once. This chain links TRBV28 with TRBJ2-7, with 12 bases fitting TRBD1. The CDR3 loop spans 15 amino acids. Germline V gene lookup returns CDR1 MDHEN and CDR2 SYDVKM. The V segment lost 3 bases and the J segment 3 bases; nucleotides outside the gene matches: 3. The CDR3 region is CASSLGTGGIYEQYF. The DNA of the CDR3 is TGTGCCAGCAGTTTGGGGACAGGGGGCATCTACGAGCAGTACTTC.

V is TRBV5-5 and J is TRBJ2-5; possible D gene TRBD1, 6 bases. The CDR3 spans 15 residues. CDR1 and CDR2 from the germline V gene are SGHKS and YYEKEE (reference sequence). V lost 4 bases to trimming and J lost 2 bases, with 15 bases between them. Here the CDR3 reads CASSIPTGLQETQYF. As DNA, the CDR3 is TGTGCCAGCAGCATACCAACAGGGTTGCAAGAGACCCAGTACTTC.